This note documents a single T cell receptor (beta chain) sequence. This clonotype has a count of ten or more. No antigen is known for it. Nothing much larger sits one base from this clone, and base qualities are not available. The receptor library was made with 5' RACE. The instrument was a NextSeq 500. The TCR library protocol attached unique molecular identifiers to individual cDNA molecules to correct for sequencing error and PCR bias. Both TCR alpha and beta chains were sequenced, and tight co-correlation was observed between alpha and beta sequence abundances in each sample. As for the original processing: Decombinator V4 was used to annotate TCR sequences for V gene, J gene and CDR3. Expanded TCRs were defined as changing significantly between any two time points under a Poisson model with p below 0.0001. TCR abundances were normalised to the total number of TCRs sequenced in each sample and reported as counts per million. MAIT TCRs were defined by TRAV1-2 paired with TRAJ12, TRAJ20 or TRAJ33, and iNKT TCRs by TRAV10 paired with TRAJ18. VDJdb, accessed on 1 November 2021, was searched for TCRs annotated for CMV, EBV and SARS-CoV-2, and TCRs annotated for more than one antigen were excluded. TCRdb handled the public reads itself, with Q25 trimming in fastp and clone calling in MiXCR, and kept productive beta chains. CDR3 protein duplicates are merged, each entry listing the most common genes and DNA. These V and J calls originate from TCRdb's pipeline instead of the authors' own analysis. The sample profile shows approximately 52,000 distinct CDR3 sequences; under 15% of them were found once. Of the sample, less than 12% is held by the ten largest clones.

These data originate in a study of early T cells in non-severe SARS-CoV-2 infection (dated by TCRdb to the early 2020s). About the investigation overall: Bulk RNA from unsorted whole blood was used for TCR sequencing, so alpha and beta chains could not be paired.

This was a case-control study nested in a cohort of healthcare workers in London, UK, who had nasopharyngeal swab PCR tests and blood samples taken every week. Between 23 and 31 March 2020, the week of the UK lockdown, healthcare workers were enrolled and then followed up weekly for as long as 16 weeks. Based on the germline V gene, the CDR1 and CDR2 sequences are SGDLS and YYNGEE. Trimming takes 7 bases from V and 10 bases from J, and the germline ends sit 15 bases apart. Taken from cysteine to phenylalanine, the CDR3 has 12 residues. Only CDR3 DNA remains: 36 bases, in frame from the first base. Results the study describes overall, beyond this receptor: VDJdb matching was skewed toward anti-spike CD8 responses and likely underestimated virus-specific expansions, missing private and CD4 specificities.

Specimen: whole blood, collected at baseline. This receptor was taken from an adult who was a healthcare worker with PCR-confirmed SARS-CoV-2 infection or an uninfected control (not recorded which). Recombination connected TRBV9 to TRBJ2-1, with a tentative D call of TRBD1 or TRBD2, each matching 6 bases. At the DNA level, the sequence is TGTGCCAGCGGGGGGCCGGCGTTCGAGCAGTTCTTC. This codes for CASGGPAFEQFF.